These 13 T cell receptor beta chains were sequenced from one sample in a study of naive and memory T cell subsets (dated by TCRdb to about 2017). These receptors have no known antigen. Here is what the overall study found, with its caveats: A few larger clonotypes were present in naive repertoires, especially CD8 naive repertoires, and these clonotypes were possibly memory cells re-expressing CD45RA.

Receptors were amplified or captured by UMI-ligation and nested PCR. The instrument was an Illumina MiSeq. To cover both TRBC1 and TRBC2, the beta constant-region primer consisted of an equimolar mix of two oligonucleotides. The ligated cDNA went through four rounds of PCR with nested alpha and beta constant-region primers together with the SP2 primer. The raw public reads went through TCRdb reprocessing: fastp at Q25, MiXCR clone calling, in-frame beta chains kept. Rows merge per CDR3 protein into single entries with the most common DNA and genes. The table for this sample lists under 150,000 distinct CDR3 sequences; about a fifth of them were counted only once. 0.5% to 0.75% of the sample lies in the top ten. The sequenced sample was naive CD8+ T cells from blood. The cell subset or site label on this specimen signifies: naive T cells, CD45RA high CD27+. The receptors come from a human donor in good health.

V gene TRBV6-6 combines with J gene TRBJ2-7, with TRBD1 matching over 10 bases. J was trimmed by 3 bases and V by 5 bases; bases with no gene match: 1. The germline CDR1 and CDR2 sequences are MNHNY and SVGAGI (reference sequence). The CDR3 is made up of 13 amino acids. CDR3 coding DNA: TGTGCCAGCAGTGGGACAGGGGACTACGAGCAGTACTTC. This translates into CASSGTGDYEQYF.

This clonotype was recorded many times. The chain uses TRBV5-8 and TRBJ1-1; D remains ambiguous. The germline V gene has CDR1 SGHTS and CDR2 YDEGEE. The CDR3 is made up of 14 amino acids. Trimming stripped 2 bases from V and 0 bases from J, with 8 bases between. The CDR3 DNA sequence: TGTGCCAGCAGCTTACTGGGGATGAACACTGAAGCTTTCTTT. Residues: CASSLLGMNTEAFF.

The chain has TRBV5-1 and TRBJ2-7, with D perhaps TRBD2 (6 bases). The CDR3 length is 15 residues. The germline V gene has CDR1 SGHRS and CDR2 YFSETQ. V lost 4 bases to trimming and J lost 2 bases, with 16 bases between them. This chain's CDR3 is CASSKGLPPPYEQYF. DNA of the CDR3: TGCGCCAGCAGCAAGGGACTCCCACCCCCCTACGAGCAGTACTTC.

The chain combines TRBV5-5 with TRBJ2-7; 11 bases align to TRBD1. The trim removed 4 bases at V and 7 bases at J, leaving 7 bases unmatched. This CDR3 is built from 14 residues. The germline V gene encodes CDR1 SGHKS and CDR2 YYEKEE (reference sequence). This CDR3 is CASSQGQGAREQYF. The CDR3 DNA sequence: TGTGCCAGCAGCCAAGGACAGGGGGCGAGGGAGCAGTACTTC.

CDR3 DNA sequence: TGTGCCAGCAGTTTTTTGGTGGGCGACACTGAAGCTTTCTTT. It encodes CASSFLVGDTEAFF. This chain connects TRBV28 to TRBJ1-1; no definite D call. From germline, CDR1 is MDHEN and CDR2 SYDVKM. CDR3 length equals 14 residues. Trimming left V 3 bases short and J 3 bases short, with 11 bases between. Supplemented by reference TRBV28 and TRBJ1-1, the full variable domain reads DVKVTQSSRYLVKRTGEKVFLECVQDMDHENMFWYRQDPGLGLRLIYFSYDVKMKEKGDIPEGYSVSREKKERFSLILESASTNQTSMYLCASSFLVGDTEAFFGQGTRLTVV.

This clonotype was seen a handful of times. The chain joins TRBV6-6 to TRBJ2-7, with 12 nucleotides matching TRBD1. Trimming cost V 8 bases and J 7 bases; bases outside gene matches: 9. Germline CDR1 is MNHNY and CDR2 is SVGAGI (reference sequence). The CDR3 contains 14 residues. The CDR3 DNA reads as TGTGCCAGCCTAATGGGACAGGGGGCGATTGAGCAGTACTTC. It yields the protein CASLMGQGAIEQYF.

This clonotype has a handful of counts. The rearrangement links TRBV20-1 to TRBJ2-1; unclear D gene. Trimming took 5 bases from V and 5 from J, leaving 13 bases between them. Germline V gives CDR1 DFQATT, CDR2 SNEGSKA (reference sequence). The CDR3 has 13 amino acids. CDR3 loop: CSADSTHHNEQFF. Written as DNA, the CDR3 is TGCAGTGCTGATTCGACTCACCACAATGAGCAGTTCTTC.

This clonotype was detected a few times. This sequence joins TRBV20-1 and TRBJ1-3, with D tentatively TRBD1 (6 bases). The CDR3 totals 13 residues. V was trimmed by 6 bases and J by 1 base, leaving 10 bases between them. Germline values: CDR1 DFQATT, CDR2 SNEGSKA (reference sequence). The CDR3 region is CSAPTGSGNTIYF. CDR3 bases: TGCAGTGCCCCGACAGGTTCTGGAAACACCATATATTTT.

The chain combines TRBV12-3 or TRBV12-4 with TRBJ2-1; 12 positions match TRBD2. The CDR3 runs to 15 residues. V was clipped by 5 bases and J by 7 bases; unmatched bases: 6. The CDR3 nucleotides are TGTGCCAGCAGTCGACTAGCGGGAGTCCTAAATGAGCAGTTCTTC. Its protein product is CASSRLAGVLNEQFF.

This clonotype was counted between two and nine times. This sequence joins TRBV29-1 and TRBJ2-5; D possibly uses TRBD1 or TRBD2 (5 bases each). Deletions cut 7 bases from V and 7 bases from J, with 19 bases between. The V gene's germline CDR1 is SQVTM and CDR2 ANQGSEA. The CDR3 length is 13 residues. In DNA, the CDR3 is TGCAGCGGATGGGGCCTAGATGGAGGGACCCAGTACTTC. It translates to CSGWGLDGGTQYF.

This rearrangement joins TRBV6-4 to TRBJ2-5, with 7 bases lining up with TRBD2. The CDR3 totals 14 residues. With 5 bases clipped from V and 5 bases from J, the junction kept 8 bases outside the gene matches. Looked up from germline, CDR1 is MRHNA and CDR2 is SNTAGT. The CDR3 DNA follows: TGTGCCAGCAGTTGGACCTGGGAGGGGGAGACCCAGTACTTC. This translates into CASSWTWEGETQYF.

The chain carries TRBV28 and TRBJ2-7; D may be TRBD1 or TRBD2 (7 bases each). This CDR3 contains 15 residues. With 3 bases removed from V and 4 bases from J, the gap between germline ends came to 16 bases. The germline CDR1 and CDR2 sequences are MDHEN and SYDVKM. The CDR3 region is CASSFDRDYGYEQYF. CDR3 nucleotide sequence: TGTGCCAGCAGTTTCGACAGGGACTATGGGTACGAGCAGTACTTC. The entire variable domain, with the rest obtained from reference TRBV28 and TRBJ2-7, is as follows: DVKVTQSSRYLVKRTGEKVFLECVQDMDHENMFWYRQDPGLGLRLIYFSYDVKMKEKGDIPEGYSVSREKKERFSLILESASTNQTSMYLCASSFDRDYGYEQYFGPGTRLTVT.

In this sample, this clonotype turned up a few times. The rearrangement joins TRBV7-9 to TRBJ2-5; the D gene is possibly TRBD1 (6 bases). Germline values: CDR1 SEHNR, CDR2 FQNEAQ (reference sequence). The CDR3 extends over 13 amino acids. V was pared by 2 bases and J by 6 bases, with 10 bases between. DNA of the CDR3: TGTGCCAGCAGCTTACCAGGGGAGAAGACCCAGTACTTC. It encodes CASSLPGEKTQYF.